These 26 T cell receptor beta chains were sequenced from one sample in a study of OX40 agonist ivuxolimab in advanced cancers. Assay used: immunoSEQ multiplex PCR; TCRdb lists only in-frame clones, some missing. The table has 70,000 or so clones, roughly 90% seen once; the top ten hold about 2.5%. The sequencing here drew on CD4+ or CD8+ T cells sorted from blood, taken in a trial of the OX40 agonist ivuxolimab. All receptors come from an adult with an advanced solid tumor such as melanoma, head and neck, liver or kidney cancer.

This chain connects TRBV5-6 to TRBJ1-5; tentatively, D is TRBD1 (5 bases). With 1 base removed from V and 1 base from J, the gap between germline ends came to 6 bases. This CDR3 spans 14 amino acids. The germline CDR1 and CDR2 sequences are SGHDT and YYEEEE. CDR3 DNA sequence: TGTGCCAGCAGCTTGCGGGGCAGCAATCAGCCCCAGCATTTT. Translated, it gives CASSLRGSNQPQHF. Using reference TRBV5-6 and TRBJ1-5 for the parts outside the CDR3, the full variable domain is DAGVTQSPTHLIKTRGQQVTLRCSPKSGHDTVSWYQQALGQGPQFIFQYYEEEERQRGNFPDRFSGHQFPNYSSELNVNALLLGDSALYLCASSLRGSNQPQHFGDGTRLSIL.

The chain combines TRBV7-9 with TRBJ1-1; D remains ambiguous. This CDR3 contains 15 residues. V lost 1 base, J lost 4 bases, and 13 bases lay in between. Germline values: CDR1 SEHNR, CDR2 FQNEAQ (reference sequence). The CDR3 loop is CASSLEAGGITEAFF. The CDR3, as DNA: TGTGCCAGCAGCTTAGAGGCGGGAGGGATCACTGAAGCTTTCTTT.

The chain uses TRBV19 and TRBJ1-3; D gene uncertain. Germline loops: CDR1 LNHDA, CDR2 SQIVND (reference sequence). The CDR3 totals 15 residues. The ends were cut back, 5 bases at V and 0 bases at J, with 11 bases in the middle. CDR3 sequence (DNA): TGTGCCAGTAGTGCTCAACACAGCTCTGGAAACACCATATATTTT. It yields the protein CASSAQHSSGNTIYF.

V gene TRBV25-1 combines with J gene TRBJ2-1, with unresolved D. The CDR3 has 15 residues. V lost 1 base and J 8 bases, leaving 15 bases between the germline ends. The germline CDR1 and CDR2 sequences are MGHDK and SYGVNS. The CDR3 bases are TGTGCCAGCAGTGAATTCACGGTACGTCAAGATGAGCAGTTCTTC. Residues: CASSEFTVRQDEQFF.

V gene TRBV5-6 combines with J gene TRBJ2-1, with no clear D. Germline assignment: CDR1 SGHDT and CDR2 YYEEEE. Trimming removed 1 base from V and 7 bases from J, with 9 bases in between. The CDR3 extends over 13 amino acids. In DNA, the CDR3 is TGTGCCAGCAGCTTGTGGGTCCGGAATGAGCAGTTCTTC. As protein: CASSLWVRNEQFF.

The rearrangement joins TRBV7-8 to TRBJ2-5, with 10 positions matching TRBD1. CDR1 SGHVS and CDR2 FQNEAQ come from the germline V gene. The CDR3 is 14 residues long. After removal of 3 bases from V and 5 bases from J, the junction contained 3 bases not matched to a gene. CDR3 protein: CASSFDRGRETQYF. As DNA, the CDR3 is TGTGCCAGCAGCTTCGACAGGGGGCGGGAGACCCAGTACTTC.

V and J are TRBV5-1 and TRBJ2-7; TRBD2 agrees at 8 bases. The V gene's germline CDR1 is SGHRS and CDR2 YFSETQ. The ends lost 5 bases at V and 2 bases at J; junction bases unmatched: 6. There are 14 residues in the CDR3. In DNA form, the CDR3 reads TGCGCCAGCAGTCTTAGCGGGGCCACCTACGAGCAGTACTTC. It is translated as CASSLSGATYEQYF.

The chain is built from TRBV5-1 and TRBJ1-3; no clear D. The V and J ends lost 0 bases and 0 bases respectively, with 7 bases between them. The CDR3 is made up of 15 amino acids. Germline-derived CDR1 and CDR2 are SGHRS and YFSETQ. CDR3 nucleotides: TGCGCCAGCAGCTTGGACGGTAGCTCTGGAAACACCATATATTTT. This translates into CASSLDGSSGNTIYF.

The chain links TRBV7-6 to TRBJ2-1; D ambiguous. The V gene lost 0 bases and the J gene lost 8 bases, with 8 bases spanning the gap. The CDR3 runs 13 residues. Germline V CDR1 and CDR2: SGHVS, FNYEAQ. This CDR3 reads CASSLAGYDEQFF. CDR3 DNA: TGTGCCAGCAGCTTAGCAGGATACGATGAGCAGTTCTTC.

The chain links TRBV6-5 to TRBJ1-6; 8 nucleotides line up with TRBD1. The germline V gene has CDR1 MNHEY and CDR2 SVGAGI. This CDR3 has 15 amino acids. V was pared by 4 bases and J by 5 bases, with 4 bases of the junction left unmatched. The CDR3 loop reads CASSSKDRDNSPLHF. The CDR3, as DNA: TGTGCCAGCAGTTCCAAGGACAGGGATAATTCACCCCTCCACTTT.

The table lists this clone with a few counts. This sequence joins TRBV11-1 and TRBJ2-1; 8 bases are a match to TRBD1. The germline V gene encodes CDR1 SGHAT and CDR2 FQDESV (reference sequence). This CDR3 region has 16 residues. V shed 1 base and J 0 bases; nucleotides not matched to a gene: 2. In DNA form, the CDR3 reads TGTGCCAGCAGCTTAGTTACAGGGGGCTCCTACAATGAGCAGTTCTTC. It yields the protein CASSLVTGGSYNEQFF. The whole variable domain, filled in from reference TRBV11-1 and TRBJ2-1, reads EAEVAQSPRYKITEKSQAVAFWCDPISGHATLYWYRQILGQGPELLVQFQDESVVDDSQLPKDRFSAERLKGVDSTLKIQPAELGDSAMYLCASSLVTGGSYNEQFFGPGTRLTVL.

The gene calls are TRBV7-9 and TRBJ2-5; 11 bases are shared with TRBD2. The J call is doubtful: the DNA matches TRBJ2-7 better. The CDR3 is made up of 16 amino acids. CDR1 and CDR2 from the germline V gene are SEHNR and FQNEAQ (reference sequence). The CDR3 DNA follows: TGTGCCAGCAGTCTTGGGACTAGCGGCCTGTCCTACGAGCAGTACTTC. It encodes CASSLGTSGLSYEQYF.

This clone is judged medium-sized (0.01 to 0.1%). CDR3 loop: CASSLNSGNEKLFF. CDR3 coding DNA: TGTGCCAGCAGCTTGAATTCGGGGAATGAAAAACTGTTTTTT. The V and J genes are TRBV7-9 and TRBJ1-4, with unresolved D. CDR3 length: 14 residues. V was trimmed by 3 bases and J by 5 bases, leaving 10 bases between them. Germline assignment: CDR1 SEHNR and CDR2 FQNEAQ (reference sequence).

The V call is TRBV28, the J call TRBJ2-4, with TRBD1 matching 7 bases. The CDR3 extends over 17 amino acids. Per the germline V gene, CDR1 is MDHEN and CDR2 is SYDVKM. J gave up 2 bases and V 1 base, and 8 bases lay outside the gene matches. CDR3 DNA sequence: TGTGCCAGCAGTTTATTGAAGGGGGCCGTTTCCAAAAACATTCAGTACTTC. Translated: CASSLLKGAVSKNIQYF.

This chain links TRBV28 with TRBJ2-7; D gene unclear. This CDR3 contains 11 residues. Trimming pared 8 bases from V and 4 bases from J, leaving 9 bases between. The germline V gene encodes CDR1 MDHEN and CDR2 SYDVKM. The chain's CDR3 is CASGPRYEQYF. CDR3 sequence (DNA): TGTGCCAGCGGACCCAGGTACGAGCAGTACTTC.

CDR3 amino acids: CASSLGQGPDTQYF. CDR3 DNA: TGCGCCAGCAGCTTGGGACAGGGGCCAGATACGCAGTATTTT. The gene calls are TRBV5-1 and TRBJ2-3; 8 bases match TRBD1. V shed 0 bases, J shed 4 bases, and the junction held 1 base outside the gene matches. This CDR3 has 14 amino acids. CDR1 and CDR2 from the germline V gene are SGHRS and YFSETQ.

The table lists this clone with a count of one. The chain recombines TRBV6-4 with TRBJ1-2; D is perhaps TRBD1 (5 bases). The CDR3 is 13 amino acids. Germline CDR1 MRHNA, CDR2 SNTAGT. The V end was cut by 4 bases, the J end by 6 bases, with 12 bases between. CDR3: CASSGPGRDGYTF. The CDR3 DNA reads TGTGCCAGCAGTGGTCCGGGGCGGGATGGCTACACCTTC.

The chain has TRBV28 and TRBJ1-2, with TRBD1 matching over 7 bases. Per germline, CDR1 MDHEN and CDR2 SYDVKM. The trim removed 2 bases at V and 5 bases at J, leaving 11 bases unmatched. The CDR3 consists of 16 residues. CDR3 DNA: TGTGCCAGCAGTTTAGGCGGTAGGGGGCGTCTTTATGGCTACACCTTC. Protein product: CASSLGGRGRLYGYTF.

The CDR3 sequence: CASRVGQGLNEQYF. The DNA for the CDR3 is TGTGCCAGCAGGGTGGGGCAGGGCTTGAACGAGCAGTACTTC. The V gene is TRBV28, the J gene TRBJ2-7; tentative D call: TRBD1 (5 bases). From germline, CDR1 is MDHEN and CDR2 SYDVKM. The CDR3 consists of 14 residues. With 6 bases removed from V and 5 bases from J, the gap between germline ends came to 17 bases.

V and J are TRBV11-2 and TRBJ2-2, with D unclear. CDR3 size: 13 residues. The germline V gene has CDR1 SGHAT and CDR2 FQNNGV. The V gene lost 5 bases and the J gene lost 0 bases, with 4 bases spanning the gap. CDR3 loop: CASSLSNTGELFF. CDR3 DNA sequence: TGTGCCAGCAGCCTTTCGAACACCGGGGAGCTGTTTTTT. Filled out from reference TRBV11-2 and TRBJ2-2, the complete variable domain reads EAGVAQSPRYKIIEKRQSVAFWCNPISGHATLYWYQQILGQGPKLLIQFQNNGVVDDSQLPKDRFSAERLKGVDSTLKIQPAKLEDSAVYLCASSLSNTGELFFGEGSRLTVL.

The chain recombines TRBV5-1 with TRBJ1-2; weak D call: TRBD1 (5 bases). V dropped 1 base and J dropped 5 bases, with 9 bases sitting between them. CDR1 SGHRS and CDR2 YFSETQ come from the germline V gene. The CDR3 length is 13 residues. CDR3 sequence reads: CASSLYRGYGYTF. The CDR3 nucleotides are TGCGCCAGCAGCTTGTATAGGGGATATGGCTACACCTTC.

The chain uses TRBV5-4 and TRBJ2-3, with D hard to call. The CDR3 contains 14 residues. Germline-derived CDR1 and CDR2 are SGHNT and YYREEE (reference sequence). V was pared by 1 base and J by 2 bases, with 8 bases between. This CDR3 is CASSLFGPTDTQYF. In DNA form, the CDR3 reads TGTGCCAGCAGCTTGTTCGGACCCACAGATACGCAGTATTTT.

The CDR3 DNA follows: TGTGCCAGCAGGTCCGGGGATGGGTCCTACAATGAGCAGTTCTTC. This gives the protein CASRSGDGSYNEQFF. V gene TRBV2 combines with J gene TRBJ2-1, with D perhaps matching TRBD2 (5 bases). V gave up 6 bases and J gave up 1 base, with 13 bases separating them. Germline values: CDR1 SNHLY, CDR2 FYNNEI. This CDR3 comprises 15 residues. The full variable domain, its missing parts supplied by reference TRBV2 and TRBJ2-1, is EPEVTQTPSHQVTQMGQEVILRCVPISNHLYFYWYRQILGQKVEFLVSFYNNEISEKSEIFDDQFSVERPDGSNFTLKIRSTKLEDSAMYFCASRSGDGSYNEQFFGPGTRLTVL.

This clone came up once. The chain uses TRBV4-1 and TRBJ2-1; D possibly matches TRBD1 or TRBD2 (7 bases each). The V and J ends lost 4 bases and 9 bases respectively, with 22 bases between them. This CDR3 region has 16 residues. Germline lookup yields CDR1 MGHRA and CDR2 YSYEKL. Written as DNA, the CDR3 is TGCGCCAGCAGCCGAGGGAGGGGACAGCGCGGCGGTGAGCAGTTCTTC. Translated: CASSRGRGQRGGEQFF.

The chain joins TRBV18 to TRBJ1-5, with 7 bases matching TRBD1. CDR3 length equals 15 residues. Germline V lookup: CDR1 KGHSH, CDR2 LQKENI. Trimming took 4 bases from V and 4 from J; bases not matched to a gene: 7. CDR3 region: CASSLSTGTNQPQHF. As DNA, the CDR3 is TGTGCCAGCTCACTCTCGACAGGGACTAATCAGCCCCAGCATTTT.

The chain is built from TRBV7-8 and TRBJ2-7; D gene unclear. Germline loops: CDR1 SGHVS, CDR2 FQNEAQ. The CDR3 is 14 amino acids. V dropped 1 base and J dropped 0 bases, with 7 bases sitting between them. The CDR3: CASSLVDGSYEQYF. The DNA for the CDR3 is TGTGCCAGCAGCTTAGTGGACGGCTCCTACGAGCAGTACTTC.